This TCR beta chain was recovered during a study of T cell responses to AZD1222 COVID-19 vaccine. Study-wide results and caveats: The donors showed a predominance of white British ancestry and of females, with possible underestimation of clonal diversity. Two doses of AZD1222 preceded a rise in Spike-specific TCR breadth and depth.

The CDR3 totals 14 residues. The V gene's germline CDR1 is SGDLS and CDR2 YYNGEE. With 0 bases removed from V and 7 bases from J, the gap between germline ends came to 13 bases. This clone has more than one count but fewer than ten. What it recognizes is unknown. Assay used: immunoSEQ multiplex PCR; TCRdb lists only in-frame clones, some missing. The sample shows under 80,000 clones, 81% of them seen only once. The clonotype comes from an adult who received the AZD1222 COVID-19 vaccine. The sample here was peripheral blood, taken 28 days after the second AZD1222 dose. The chain employs TRBV9 and TRBJ1-2, with TRBD1 as a possible D gene (5 bases). The CDR3 spells CASSVGGGEIGYTF. The CDR3 DNA reads TGTGCCAGCAGCGTAGGAGGAGGGGAAATTGGCTACACCTTC.